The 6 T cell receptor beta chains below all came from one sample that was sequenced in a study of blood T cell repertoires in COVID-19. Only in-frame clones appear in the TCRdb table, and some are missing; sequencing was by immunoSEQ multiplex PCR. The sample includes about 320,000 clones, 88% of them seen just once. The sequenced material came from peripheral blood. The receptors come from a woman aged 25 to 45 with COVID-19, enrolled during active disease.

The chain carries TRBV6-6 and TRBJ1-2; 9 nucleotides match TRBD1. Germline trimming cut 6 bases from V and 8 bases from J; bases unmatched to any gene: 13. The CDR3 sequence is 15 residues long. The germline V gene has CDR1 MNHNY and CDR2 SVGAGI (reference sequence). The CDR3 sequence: CASSLQGAQISGYTF. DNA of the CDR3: TGTGCCAGCAGCTTACAGGGGGCGCAAATTTCGGGCTACACCTTC.

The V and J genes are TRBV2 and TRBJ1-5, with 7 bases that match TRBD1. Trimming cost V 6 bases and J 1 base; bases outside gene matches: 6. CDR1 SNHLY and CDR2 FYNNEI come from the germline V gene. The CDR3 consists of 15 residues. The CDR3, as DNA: TGTGCCAGCAGATCCCCAGGGGGAAGCAATCAGCCCCAGCATTTT. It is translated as CASRSPGGSNQPQHF.

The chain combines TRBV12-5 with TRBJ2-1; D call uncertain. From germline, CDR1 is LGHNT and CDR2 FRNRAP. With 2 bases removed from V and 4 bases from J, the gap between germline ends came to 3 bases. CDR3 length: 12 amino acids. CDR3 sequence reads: CASGLSYNEQFF. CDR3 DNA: TGTGCTAGTGGTTTGTCTTACAATGAGCAGTTCTTC.

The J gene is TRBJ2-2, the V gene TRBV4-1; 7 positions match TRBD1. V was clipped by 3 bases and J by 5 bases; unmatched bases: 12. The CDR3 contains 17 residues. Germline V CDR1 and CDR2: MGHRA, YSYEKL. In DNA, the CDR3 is TGCGCCAGCAGCCAGGCGTTTCCGGGACAGCAGACCGGGGAGCTGTTTTTT. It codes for CASSQAFPGQQTGELFF.

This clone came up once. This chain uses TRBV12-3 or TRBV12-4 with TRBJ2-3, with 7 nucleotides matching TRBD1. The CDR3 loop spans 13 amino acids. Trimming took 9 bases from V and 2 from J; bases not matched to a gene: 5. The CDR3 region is CASWDSNTDTQYF. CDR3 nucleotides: TGTGCCAGTTGGGACAGTAACACAGATACGCAGTATTTT.

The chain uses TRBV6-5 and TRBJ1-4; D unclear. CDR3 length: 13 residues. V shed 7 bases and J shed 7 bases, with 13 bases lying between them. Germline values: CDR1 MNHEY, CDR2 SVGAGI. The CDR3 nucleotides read TGTGCCAGCACCCTAGAGTTGGGTGAAAAACTGTTTTTT. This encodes CASTLELGEKLFF.